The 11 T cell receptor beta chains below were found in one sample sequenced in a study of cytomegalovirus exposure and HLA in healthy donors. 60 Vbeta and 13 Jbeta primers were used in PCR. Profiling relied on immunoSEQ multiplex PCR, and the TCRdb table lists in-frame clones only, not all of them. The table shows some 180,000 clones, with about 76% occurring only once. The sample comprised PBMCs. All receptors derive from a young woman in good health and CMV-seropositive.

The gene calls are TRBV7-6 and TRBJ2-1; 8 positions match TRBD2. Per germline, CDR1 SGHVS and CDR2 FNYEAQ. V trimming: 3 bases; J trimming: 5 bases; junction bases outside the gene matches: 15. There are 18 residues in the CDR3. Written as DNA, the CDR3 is TGTGCCAGCAGCTTGACCCCCCCAGCGGGGGAATCCAACAATGAGCAGTTCTTC. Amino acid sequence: CASSLTPPAGESNNEQFF.

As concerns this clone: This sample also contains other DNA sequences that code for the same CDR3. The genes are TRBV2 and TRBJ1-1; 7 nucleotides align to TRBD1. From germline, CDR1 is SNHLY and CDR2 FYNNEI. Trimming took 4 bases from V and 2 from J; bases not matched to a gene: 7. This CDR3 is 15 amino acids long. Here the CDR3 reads CASSVGQTANTEAFF. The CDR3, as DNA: TGTGCCAGCAGTGTGGGACAGACGGCCAACACTGAAGCTTTCTTT.

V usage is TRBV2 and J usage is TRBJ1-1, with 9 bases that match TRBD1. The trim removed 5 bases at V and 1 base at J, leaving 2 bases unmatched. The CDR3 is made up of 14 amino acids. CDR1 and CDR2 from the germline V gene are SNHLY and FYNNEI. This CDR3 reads CASSRGQGNTEAFF. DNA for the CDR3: TGTGCCAGCAGTCGGGGACAGGGGAACACTGAAGCTTTCTTT.

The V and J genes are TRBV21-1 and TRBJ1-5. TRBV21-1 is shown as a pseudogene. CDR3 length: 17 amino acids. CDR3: CARFGVRGGSGNQPQHF. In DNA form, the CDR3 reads TGTGCCAGGTTCGGAGTCCGGGGAGGGTCGGGCAATCAGCCCCAGCATTTT.

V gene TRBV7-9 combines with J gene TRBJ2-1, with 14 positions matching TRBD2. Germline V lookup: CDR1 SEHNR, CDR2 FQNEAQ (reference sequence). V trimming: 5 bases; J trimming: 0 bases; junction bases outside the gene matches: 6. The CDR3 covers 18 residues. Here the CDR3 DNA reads TGTGCCAGCAGCGAGCCCGGGACTAGCGGGGGCTCCTACAATGAGCAGTTCTTC. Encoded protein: CASSEPGTSGGSYNEQFF.

CDR3 sequence: CASSLQGGAYEQYF. The CDR3 nucleotides are TGTGCCAGCAGTTTACAGGGAGGCGCCTACGAGCAGTACTTC. The V gene is TRBV28, the J gene TRBJ2-7; D is perhaps TRBD2 (6 bases). The CDR3 runs 14 residues. The germline CDR1 and CDR2 sequences are MDHEN and SYDVKM. Trimming left V 2 bases short and J 2 bases short, with 10 bases between. Complete variable domain (other parts from reference TRBV28 and TRBJ2-7): DVKVTQSSRYLVKRTGEKVFLECVQDMDHENMFWYRQDPGLGLRLIYFSYDVKMKEKGDIPEGYSVSREKKERFSLILESASTNQTSMYLCASSLQGGAYEQYFGPGTRLTVT.

The CDR3 spells CASSPGQGGTDTQYF. In DNA, the CDR3 is TGCGCCAGCAGCCCCGGACAGGGCGGCACAGATACGCAGTATTTT. The chain has TRBV5-1 and TRBJ2-3; TRBD1 matches at 8 bases. This CDR3 region has 15 residues. V was pared by 4 bases and J by 1 base, with 5 bases of the junction left unmatched. Germline V lookup: CDR1 SGHRS, CDR2 YFSETQ.

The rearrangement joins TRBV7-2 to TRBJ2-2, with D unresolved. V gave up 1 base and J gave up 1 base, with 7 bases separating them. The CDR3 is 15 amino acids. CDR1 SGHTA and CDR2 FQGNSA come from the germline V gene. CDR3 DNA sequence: TGTGCCAGCAGCTTAGTAAGCGAGAACACCGGGGAGCTGTTTTTT. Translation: CASSLVSENTGELFF.

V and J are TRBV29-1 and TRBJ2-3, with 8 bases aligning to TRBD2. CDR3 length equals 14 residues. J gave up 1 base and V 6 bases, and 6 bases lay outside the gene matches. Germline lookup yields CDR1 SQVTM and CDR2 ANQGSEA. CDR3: CSVGLARGTDTQYF. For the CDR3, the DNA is TGCAGCGTCGGACTAGCCCGAGGCACAGATACGCAGTATTTT.

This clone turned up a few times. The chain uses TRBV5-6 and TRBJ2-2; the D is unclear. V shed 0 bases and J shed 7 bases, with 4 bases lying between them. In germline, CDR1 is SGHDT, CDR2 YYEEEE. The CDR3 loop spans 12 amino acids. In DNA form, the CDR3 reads TGTGCCAGCAGCTTGGGTATCGGGGAGCTGTTTTTT. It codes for CASSLGIGELFF.

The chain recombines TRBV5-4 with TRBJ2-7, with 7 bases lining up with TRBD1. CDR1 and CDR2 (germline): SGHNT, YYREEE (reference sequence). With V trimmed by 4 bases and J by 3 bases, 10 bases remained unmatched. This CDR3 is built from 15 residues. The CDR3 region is CASSPGTEVFYEQYF. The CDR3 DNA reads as TGTGCCAGCAGCCCAGGGACAGAAGTTTTCTACGAGCAGTACTTC.